The 28 T cell receptor beta chains below were found in one sample sequenced in a study of blood T cells in healthy people across ages. Then a second PCR, running about 6 to 11 cycles, was carried out with a sample-barcoded 5' primer and a J-beta primer mix. TCRdb reprocessed the 5' RACE reads with MiXCR, giving one entry per CDR3 protein. The table lists fewer than 2,000,000 distinct CDR3 sequences, roughly a third of them singletons. What was sequenced was blood. These receptors were collected from a woman in her twenties or thirties in good health.

This clonotype was found a few times. The V and J genes are TRBV6-2 or TRBV6-3 and TRBJ2-1, with D hard to call. The CDR3 is made up of 11 amino acids. V gave up 2 bases and J gave up 15 bases, with 11 bases separating them. The V gene's germline CDR1 is MNHEY and CDR2 SVGEGT. CDR3 sequence (DNA): TGTGCCAGCAGTTACGGTAGTATAAGGTTCTTC. Translating gives CASSYGSIRFF.

This clonotype appeared a single time. This could be a read error, since a much larger clone is one nucleotide away. V usage is TRBV4-1 and J usage is TRBJ2-3; weak D call: TRBD1 (5 bases). The CDR3 is 14 residues long. Germline values: CDR1 MGHRA, CDR2 YSYEKL. Trimming took off 1 base at V and 2 bases at J, with 7 bases between the two ends. The CDR3 spells CASSQGQNTDTQYF. As DNA, the CDR3 is TGCGCCAGCAGCCAAGGACAGAACACAGATACGCAGTATTTT.

This chain links TRBV5-6 with TRBJ2-5; 12 bases agree with TRBD1. CDR3 size: 16 residues. Trimming took 0 bases from V and 4 from J; bases not matched to a gene: 4. The germline V gene encodes CDR1 SGHDT and CDR2 YYEEEE. CDR3 coding DNA: TGTGCCAGCAGCTTGGCAGGGACAGGGGGCGGAGAGACCCAGTACTTC. Its translation: CASSLAGTGGGETQYF.

The sample holds a few counts of this clonotype. The gene calls are TRBV3-1 and TRBJ1-4; no firm D call. Trimming pared 5 bases from V and 0 bases from J, leaving 4 bases between. The V gene's germline CDR1 is LGHDT and CDR2 YNNKEL (reference sequence). The CDR3 loop spans 13 amino acids. The CDR3 loop reads CASSNATNEKLFF. The CDR3 bases are TGTGCCAGCAGCAATGCAACTAATGAAAAACTGTTTTTT.

In this sample, this clonotype turned up a few times. The chain couples TRBV5-1 to TRBJ1-2; D uncertain. CDR1 and CDR2 (germline): SGHRS, YFSETQ. Trimming cost V 5 bases and J 8 bases, with 19 bases left between them. This CDR3 spans 14 amino acids. CDR3 DNA sequence: TGCGCCAGCAGGACCAACCCGGGGTTCGAAGGCTACACCTTC. It is translated as CASRTNPGFEGYTF. Drawing the rest from reference TRBV5-1 and TRBJ1-2, the complete variable domain is KAGVTQTPRYLIKTRGQQVTLSCSPISGHRSVSWYQQTPGQGLQFLFEYFSETQRNKGNFPGRFSGRQFSNSRSEMNVSTLELGDSALYLCASRTNPGFEGYTFGSGTRLTVV.

This clonotype has a handful of counts. This chain joins TRBV7-9 and TRBJ1-1; unclear D gene. The CDR3 is 15 amino acids. Deletions cut 5 bases from V and 1 base from J, with 14 bases between. CDR1 SEHNR and CDR2 FQNEAQ come from the germline V gene (reference sequence). The CDR3 DNA is TGTGCCAGCAGCCCGGCGGGTGGCGGGAACACTGAAGCTTTCTTT. This translates into CASSPAGGGNTEAFF.

The chain employs TRBV5-1 and TRBJ2-5, with no clear D. V was pared by 3 bases and J by 3 bases, with 12 bases between. The CDR3 totals 14 residues. Germline V lookup: CDR1 SGHRS, CDR2 YFSETQ. The DNA of the CDR3 is TGCGCCAGCAGCTGGGTCGTTGGCGAAGAGACCCAGTACTTC. Translation gives CASSWVVGEETQYF.

This CDR3 is CASSGSVNQPQHF. Here the CDR3 DNA reads TGTGCCAGCAGCGGGTCCGTTAATCAGCCCCAGCATTTT. The V and J genes are TRBV2 and TRBJ1-5; D call uncertain. The CDR3 is 13 residues long. Germline-derived CDR1 and CDR2 are SNHLY and FYNNEI. V was pared by 6 bases and J by 4 bases, with 10 bases between.

This clonotype has at least ten counts. This chain joins TRBV15 and TRBJ2-5; 10 nucleotides align to TRBD2. The CDR3 totals 16 residues. CDR1 and CDR2 (germline): LNHNV, YYDKDF (reference sequence). With 0 bases clipped from V and 5 bases from J, the junction kept 6 bases outside the gene matches. The chain's CDR3 is CATSRELAGGPETQYF. DNA of the CDR3: TGTGCCACCAGCAGAGAGTTAGCGGGGGGTCCTGAGACCCAGTACTTC.

V gene TRBV2 combines with J gene TRBJ1-6, with 10 nucleotides matching TRBD1. Germline V gene data show CDR1 as SNHLY and CDR2 as FYNNEI. The CDR3 spans 15 residues. J lost 6 bases, V lost 7 bases, and 6 bases had no gene match. The CDR3 region is CASTMDRGVNSPLHF. The CDR3 coding sequence is TGTGCCAGCACTATGGACAGGGGGGTTAATTCACCCCTCCACTTT.

The chain is built from TRBV4-1 and TRBJ1-1; 7 bases match TRBD1. The germline CDR1 and CDR2 sequences are MGHRA and YSYEKL. V shed 6 bases and J 12 bases; nucleotides not matched to a gene: 13. This CDR3 is built from 13 residues. In nucleotides, the CDR3 is TGCGCCAGCAGAAAAGGGGGCGTTCAGAGGCCTTTCTTT. It translates to CASRKGGVQRPFF.

The sample holds many counts of this clonotype. The genes are TRBV12-3 or TRBV12-4 and TRBJ2-7, with TRBD2 as a possible D gene (6 bases). The CDR3 covers 13 residues. Trimming pared 3 bases from V and 2 bases from J, leaving 8 bases between. The CDR3 protein is CASSFGGTYEQYF. The CDR3 DNA reads as TGTGCCAGCAGTTTTGGAGGGACCTACGAGCAGTACTTC.

This chain joins TRBV7-8 and TRBJ2-5; D is unclear. Matching the DNA end better, TRBJ2-7 makes the J call doubtful. Germline V CDR1 and CDR2: SGHVS, FQNEAQ. The CDR3 extends over 14 amino acids. The CDR3 spells CASSLGKWGYEQYF. CDR3 DNA sequence: TGTGCCAGCAGCTTAGGGAAATGGGGCTACGAGCAGTACTTC.

J is TRBJ2-2 and V is TRBV5-6, with 12 bases aligning to TRBD2. V lost 4 bases to trimming and J lost 5 bases; unmatched junction nucleotides: 12. CDR1 SGHDT and CDR2 YYEEEE come from the germline V gene. The CDR3 spans 18 residues. CDR3 sequence reads: CASSRNLAGGTYTGELFF. CDR3 sequence (DNA): TGTGCCAGCAGCCGGAATCTAGCGGGAGGGACCTATACCGGGGAGCTGTTTTTT.

This clonotype was observed a few times. The chain joins TRBV20-1 to TRBJ2-3; 7 nucleotides align to TRBD2. The V segment lost 6 bases and the J segment 2 bases; nucleotides outside the gene matches: 8. Per germline, CDR1 DFQATT and CDR2 SNEGSKA (reference sequence). This CDR3 has 14 amino acids. The DNA of the CDR3 is TGCAGTGCCCTTGGGGGGGAAGTCACAGATACGCAGTATTTT. Translated, it gives CSALGGEVTDTQYF.

The genes are TRBV20-1 and TRBJ1-2; D is possibly TRBD1 (5 bases). Per the germline V gene, CDR1 is DFQATT and CDR2 is SNEGSKA (reference sequence). The CDR3 spans 17 residues. Trimming left V 0 bases short and J 4 bases short, with 21 bases between. CDR3 amino acids: CSARDRAGSTYSYGYTF. DNA for the CDR3: TGCAGTGCTAGAGATCGGGCAGGGTCAACCTACAGCTATGGCTACACCTTC.

The chain recombines TRBV6-1 with TRBJ1-2; 7 bases are a match to TRBD1. V lost 6 bases and J lost 6; bases outside the gene matches: 10. This CDR3 has 14 residues. Germline loops: CDR1 MNHNS, CDR2 SASEGT. The CDR3, as DNA: TGTGCCAGCAGGTCGGGACAGAACTATGATGGCTACACCTTC. Translating gives CASRSGQNYDGYTF.

The DNA for the CDR3 is TGTGCCAGCAGGAGAGGAGATGTGGACTACAATGAGCAGTTCTTC. It specifies CASRRGDVDYNEQFF. V and J are TRBV6-1 and TRBJ2-1, with no clear D. Per germline, CDR1 MNHNS and CDR2 SASEGT. The germline V and J ends were trimmed by 6 bases and 3 bases, with 15 bases remaining between them. The CDR3 is made up of 15 amino acids.

The rearrangement joins TRBV9 to TRBJ2-7, with D tentatively TRBD2 (7 bases). Germline CDR1 and CDR2: SGDLS and YYNGEE. V was cut by 2 bases and J by 4 bases, with 16 bases left in between. The CDR3 consists of 15 residues. CDR3 region: CASSVGAGASYEQYF. Written as DNA, the CDR3 is TGTGCCAGCAGCGTGGGCGCGGGGGCCTCTTACGAGCAGTACTTC.

The rearrangement links TRBV6-5 to TRBJ2-1, with 8 nucleotides matching TRBD1. The CDR3 is made up of 15 amino acids. V shed 3 bases and J 3 bases; nucleotides not matched to a gene: 4. In germline, CDR1 is MNHEY, CDR2 SVGAGI. CDR3 protein: CASSYGQGHYNEQFF. The CDR3 DNA follows: TGTGCCAGCAGTTATGGACAGGGCCACTACAATGAGCAGTTCTTC.

There are a few counts of this clonotype. This chain connects TRBV5-6 to TRBJ1-5; D ambiguous. This CDR3 has 14 amino acids. The germline V gene has CDR1 SGHDT and CDR2 YYEEEE. Trimming stripped 5 bases from V and 3 bases from J, with 12 bases between. The CDR3 spells CASSQLGTNQPQHF. The CDR3 DNA is TGTGCCAGCAGTCAACTGGGTACCAATCAGCCCCAGCATTTT.

The chain uses TRBV18 and TRBJ2-3; D is uncertain. CDR1 KGHSH and CDR2 LQKENI come from the germline V gene. V was clipped by 3 bases and J by 0 bases, with 10 bases between them. The CDR3 covers 15 residues. In nucleotides, the CDR3 is TGTGCCAGCTCACCCCAGGTCACTAGCACAGATACGCAGTATTTT. It encodes CASSPQVTSTDTQYF. Using reference TRBV18 and TRBJ2-3 for the parts outside the CDR3, the full variable domain is NAGVMQNPRHLVRRRGQEARLRCSPMKGHSHVYWYRQLPEEGLKFMVYLQKENIIDESGMPKERFSAEFPKEGPSILRIQQVVRGDSAAYFCASSPQVTSTDTQYFGPGTRLTVL.

The rearrangement uses TRBV5-1 and TRBJ2-1; TRBD1 aligns across 11 bases. V was pared by 4 bases and J by 9 bases, with 6 bases of the junction left unmatched. CDR3 length equals 14 residues. CDR1 is SGHRS and CDR2 is YFSETQ in the germline V gene. The CDR3 nucleotides are TGCGCCAGCAGCGGGACAGGGGGTTCGGGTGAGCAGTTCTTC. It yields the protein CASSGTGGSGEQFF.

This clonotype was observed at least ten times. The rearrangement uses TRBV20-1 and TRBJ2-7, with 10 bases aligning to TRBD2. V shed 0 bases and J 1 base; nucleotides not matched to a gene: 3. CDR1 and CDR2 from the germline V gene are DFQATT and SNEGSKA (reference sequence). The CDR3 is 15 residues long. The CDR3 sequence is CSARDFSGGSYEQYF. The CDR3 DNA reads as TGCAGTGCTAGAGATTTTAGCGGGGGGTCCTACGAGCAGTACTTC.

This clonotype was seen a few times. V gene TRBV12-3 or TRBV12-4 combines with J gene TRBJ2-2, with unresolved D. The CDR3 has 12 residues. Trimming removed 0 bases from V and 7 bases from J, with 3 bases in between. The CDR3 DNA reads as TGTGCCAGCAGTTTAGCTAACGGGGAGCTGTTTTTT. It codes for CASSLANGELFF.

This clonotype was observed many times. This chain links TRBV28 with TRBJ2-5; TRBD1 matches 8 bases. Germline V lookup: CDR1 MDHEN, CDR2 SYDVKM. The CDR3 length is 15 residues. After removal of 4 bases from V and 5 bases from J, the junction contained 9 bases not matched to a gene. CDR3 in DNA: TGTGCCAGCAGTTCCACCGACAGGGGTCCGGAGACCCAGTACTTC. This gives the protein CASSSTDRGPETQYF.

The rearrangement links TRBV29-1 to TRBJ2-1; 14 bases are a match to TRBD2. The CDR3 sequence is 18 residues long. From germline, CDR1 is SQVTM and CDR2 ANQGSEA. J gave up 5 bases and V 6 bases, and 15 bases lay outside the gene matches. This CDR3 is CSVSRRLAGGPEDNEQFF. CDR3 coding DNA: TGCAGCGTCTCCCGCAGACTAGCGGGAGGGCCAGAGGACAATGAGCAGTTCTTC.

This clonotype was detected once. CDR3 nucleotide sequence: TGCGCCAGCAGTGAGCCTACGAGGAGCTCCTACGAGCAGTACTTC. It yields the protein CASSEPTRSSYEQYF. The V and J genes are TRBV10-2 and TRBJ2-4, with D uncertain. The J call is doubtful: the DNA matches TRBJ2-7 better. The CDR3 runs to 15 residues. The germline CDR1 and CDR2 sequences are WSHSY and SAAADI.